This TCR beta chain was captured by sequencing in a study of blood T cell repertoires in COVID-19. Overall study context: In each case, the material was cDNA or gDNA derived from T cells, B-cell-depleted T cells, or PBMCs.

Generated by immunoSEQ multiplex PCR, the TCRdb table keeps only in-frame clones and is missing some. The data hold 200,000 or so clones, with 75% to 90% observed a single time. All enrollees were about 18 to 89 years old and from about 25 US areas. V lost 0 bases and J 10 bases, leaving 14 bases between the germline ends. The germline CDR1 and CDR2 sequences are SGHRS and YFSETQ. This CDR3 is 15 amino acids long. The receptor's source is a woman aged 18-35 years in a cohort exposed to, infected with or recovered from COVID-19 (not recorded which). The chain joins TRBV5-1 to TRBJ1-6, with D tentatively TRBD1 (6 bases). Sequencing was carried out using PBMCs or T cells enriched from blood (not recorded which). CDR3 sequence reads: CASSLGAGAYSPLHF. CDR3 nucleotide sequence: TGCGCCAGCAGCTTGGGGGCGGGGGCGTACTCACCCCTCCACTTT. The variable domain in full, with the rest retrieved from reference TRBV5-1 and TRBJ1-6, is KAGVTQTPRYLIKTRGQQVTLSCSPISGHRSVSWYQQTPGQGLQFLFEYFSETQRNKGNFPGRFSGRQFSNSRSEMNVSTLELGDSALYLCASSLGAGAYSPLHFGNGTRLTVT.